This T cell receptor (beta chain) was sequenced in a study of Ad26.COV2.S vaccination and SARS-CoV-2 variants. Study summary: Into the muscle, Ad26.COV2.S was dosed once or twice, 56 days apart.

CDR3 length: 12 residues. Trimming shortened V by 3 bases and J by 4 bases, and 3 bases separated the two germline ends. Germline CDR1 and CDR2: SGHTA and FQGNSA. TCRdb's copy holds only in-frame clones and misses some; the assay was immunoSEQ multiplex PCR. The sample consists of hundreds of thousands of clones, approximately 87% of them appearing once. The treatment denotes: some 20 received Ad26.COV2.S at low or high dose, single or two shots; about 5 received placebo; per-sample allocation not given. Specimens were obtained on day 63 following the first vaccine or placebo injection. This receptor was taken from a person aged 18-60 years who received the Ad26.COV2.S COVID-19 vaccine or a placebo. The sequencing used peripheral blood, collected in a trial of Ad26.COV2.S vaccine versus placebo. The chain has TRBV7-2 and TRBJ2-2; D unclear. The CDR3 region is CASSFGTGELFF. CDR3 DNA: TGTGCCAGCAGCTTTGGCACCGGGGAGCTGTTTTTT.